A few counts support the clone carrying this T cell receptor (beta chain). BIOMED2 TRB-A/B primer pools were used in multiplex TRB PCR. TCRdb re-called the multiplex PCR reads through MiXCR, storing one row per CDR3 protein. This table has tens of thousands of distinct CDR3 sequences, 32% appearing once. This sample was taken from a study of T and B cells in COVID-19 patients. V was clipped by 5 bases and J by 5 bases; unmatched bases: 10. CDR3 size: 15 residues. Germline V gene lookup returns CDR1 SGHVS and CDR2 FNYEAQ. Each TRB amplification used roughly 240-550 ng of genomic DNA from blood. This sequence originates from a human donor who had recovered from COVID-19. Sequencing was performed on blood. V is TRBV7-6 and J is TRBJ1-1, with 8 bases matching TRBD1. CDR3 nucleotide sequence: TGTGCCAGCAGCGCCCGGACAGGGCTGGGAACTGAAGCTTTCTTT. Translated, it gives CASSARTGLGTEAFF. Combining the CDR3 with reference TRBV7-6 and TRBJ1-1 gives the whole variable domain GAGVSQSPRYKVTKRGQDVALRCDPISGHVSLYWYRQALGQGPEFLTYFNYEAQQDKSGLPNDRFSAERPEGSISTLTIQRTEQRDSAMYRCASSARTGLGTEAFFGQGTRLTVV.